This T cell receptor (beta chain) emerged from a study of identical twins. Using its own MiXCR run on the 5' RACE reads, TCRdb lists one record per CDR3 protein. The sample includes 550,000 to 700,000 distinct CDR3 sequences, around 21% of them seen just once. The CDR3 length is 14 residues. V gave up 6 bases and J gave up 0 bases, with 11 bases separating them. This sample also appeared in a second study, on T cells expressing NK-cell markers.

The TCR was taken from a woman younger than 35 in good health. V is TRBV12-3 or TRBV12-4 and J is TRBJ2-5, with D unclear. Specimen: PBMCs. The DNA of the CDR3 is TGTGCCAGCAGGTTACTTGGTAACCAAGAGACCCAGTACTTC. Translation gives CASRLLGNQETQYF.